This T cell receptor (beta chain) was found in a study of T cells in Graves' hyperthyroidism and ophthalmopathy. With 2 bases clipped from V and 4 bases from J, the junction kept 3 bases outside the gene matches. The CDR3 runs to 14 residues. Diagnoses used clinical symptoms, serum thyroxine and TRAb, thyroid ultrasound and orbital computed tomography. This clonotype was counted many times. Its cognate antigen is unknown. Regions amplified from RNA transcripts were the TCR beta CDR3 regions. When the TCR CDR3 underwent first-round RT-PCR, the HTBI primer set was used. MiXCR, run by TCRdb on the multiplex PCR reads, gives a single entry per CDR3 protein. The sample includes 300,000 to 350,000 distinct CDR3 sequences, approximately 14% of them seen just once. Study findings and constraints: Prediction of ophthalmopathy progression came a median around 6 months pre-onset.

The clonotype comes from a woman in her twenties or thirties with Graves' hyperthyroidism. The sequencing input was blood. The chain employs TRBV12-3 or TRBV12-4 and TRBJ2-5; 8 nucleotides align to TRBD2. CDR3 protein: CASSLRAGGETQYF. The DNA for the CDR3 is TGTGCCAGCAGTTTACGGGCGGGAGGAGAGACCCAGTACTTC.